This T cell receptor (beta chain) came from a study of cytomegalovirus exposure and HLA in healthy donors. The sample holds a few counts of this clone. The antigen remains unidentified. With 60 Vbeta and 13 Jbeta primers, the PCR was carried out. Profiled with immunoSEQ multiplex PCR; TCRdb holds only in-frame clones, not every one. The profile shows some 150,000 clones, 60% to 80% of them singletons. There were likely unrecorded immune exposures, though donors were nominally healthy when sampled. The CDR3 runs to 14 residues. The V gene's germline CDR1 is MNHEY and CDR2 SMNVEV (reference sequence). V lost 3 bases and J lost 4, with 13 bases in between. Study-level results: The investigators catalogued some 160 TCR beta chains as cytomegalovirus-associated. The authors later found most CMV-associated TCR beta chains appeared HLA-restricted. Association with HLA alleles at 0.05 false discovery rate was found for around 15,000 TCR beta sequences in a later analysis.

This rearrangement joins TRBV27 to TRBJ2-7; maybe TRBD1 (5 bases). The receptor's source is a man aged 18 to 29 in good health and CMV-seropositive. The sequenced sample was PBMCs. The DNA for the CDR3 is TGTGCCAGCAGTTTCCGGACAAGAATTTACGAGCAGTACTTC. Residues: CASSFRTRIYEQYF.